These 30 T cell receptor beta chains share one sample of origin, sequenced in a study of blood T cell repertoires in COVID-19. Measured with immunoSEQ multiplex PCR; TCRdb has only the in-frame clones, and not every one. The repertoire holds approximately 120,000 clones, with approximately 89% as singletons. Sequenced material: peripheral blood. These receptors were collected from a woman of 80 years or more with COVID-19, enrolled during active disease.

The J gene is TRBJ1-6, the V gene TRBV6-5; D not resolved. Germline assignment: CDR1 MNHEY and CDR2 SVGAGI. This CDR3 comprises 14 residues. V was trimmed by 2 bases and J by 6 bases, leaving 8 bases between them. The CDR3 loop is CASSYRGSNSPLHF. The CDR3 region has the DNA TGTGCCAGCAGTTACCGCGGCTCTAATTCACCCCTCCACTTT.

The rearrangement uses TRBV7-8 and TRBJ2-7, with TRBD2 identical over 8 bases. Germline assignment: CDR1 SGHVS and CDR2 FQNEAQ. CDR3 size: 17 residues. Trimming cost V 6 bases and J 4 bases; bases outside gene matches: 17. CDR3 sequence reads: CASREPATSETPYEQYF. CDR3 sequence (DNA): TGTGCCAGCAGGGAGCCCGCGACTAGCGAAACCCCTTACGAGCAGTACTTC.

V usage is TRBV7-2 and J usage is TRBJ1-4; the D gene is possibly TRBD1 (5 bases). The germline V gene encodes CDR1 SGHTA and CDR2 FQGNSA. The length of the CDR3 is 14 residues. Trimming took 3 bases from V and 7 from J, leaving 12 bases between them. The CDR3 is CASSFRQGSEKLFF. CDR3 coding DNA: TGTGCCAGCAGCTTCCGGCAGGGTAGTGAAAAACTGTTTTTT.

The J gene is TRBJ1-1, the V gene TRBV14; 8 bases are shared with TRBD1. The germline CDR1 and CDR2 sequences are SGHDN and FVKESK. The CDR3 is 15 amino acids. Germline trimming cut 5 bases from V and 5 bases from J; bases unmatched to any gene: 10. The CDR3 here is CASSSLGGDRTEAFF. CDR3 nucleotide sequence: TGTGCCAGCAGCTCACTCGGAGGGGACAGGACTGAAGCTTTCTTT.

The chain's CDR3 is CASSFRNAVKGAFF. The CDR3 DNA reads TGTGCCAGCAGTTTCCGAAACGCGGTTAAAGGAGCTTTCTTT. J is TRBJ1-1 and V is TRBV28; unclear D gene. The CDR3 consists of 14 residues. Germline V gene data show CDR1 as MDHEN and CDR2 as SYDVKM. V was pared by 3 bases and J by 10 bases, with 18 bases between.

The V and J genes are TRBV9 and TRBJ2-5, with no clear D. The CDR3 is made up of 12 amino acids. The germline V gene encodes CDR1 SGDLS and CDR2 YYNGEE. The V gene lost 4 bases and the J gene lost 4 bases, with 8 bases spanning the gap. CDR3 loop: CASSPRGETQYF. The CDR3 DNA reads TGTGCCAGCAGCCCCAGAGGAGAGACCCAGTACTTC.

The chain carries TRBV28 and TRBJ1-5; D is undetermined. CDR1 is MDHEN and CDR2 is SYDVKM in the germline V gene. The CDR3 has 11 residues. V dropped 6 bases and J dropped 9 bases, with 9 bases sitting between them. The CDR3 is CASSYSGPQHF. In DNA, the CDR3 is TGTGCCAGCAGCTACTCGGGGCCCCAGCATTTT.

The V call is TRBV6-6, the J call TRBJ2-2; D may be TRBD2 (5 bases). Germline V lookup: CDR1 MNHNY, CDR2 SVGAGI (reference sequence). CDR3 length: 14 residues. V was pared by 5 bases and J by 3 bases, with 10 bases between. CDR3 residues: CASSTLRDTGELFF. The DNA for the CDR3 is TGTGCCAGCAGTACCTTGAGGGACACCGGGGAGCTGTTTTTT.

This chain joins TRBV6-5 and TRBJ1-4; 7 nucleotides match TRBD1. This CDR3 region has 15 residues. V dropped 0 bases and J dropped 8; count of bases not matched to a gene: 6. Per the germline V gene, CDR1 is MNHEY and CDR2 is SVGAGI. The CDR3 DNA follows: TGTGCCAGCAGTTACTCGACAGGGTATGGAGAAAAACTGTTTTTT. Its translation: CASSYSTGYGEKLFF.

CDR3 protein: CASSLLAKRTNEKLFF. CDR3 coding DNA: TGTGCCAGCAGTTTATTAGCCAAGAGGACTAATGAAAAACTGTTTTTT. The chain couples TRBV28 to TRBJ1-4, with D unclear. The CDR3 spans 16 residues. Germline CDR1 and CDR2: MDHEN and SYDVKM. V gave up 1 base and J gave up 2 bases, with 11 bases separating them.

CDR3 nucleotide sequence: TGTGCCAGCAGCTTACTCGGTGGTGAGCAGTTCTTC. This sequence encodes CASSLLGGEQFF. The genes are TRBV7-2 and TRBJ2-1; D remains ambiguous. The V gene lost 2 bases and the J gene lost 9 bases, with 8 bases spanning the gap. CDR1 SGHTA and CDR2 FQGNSA come from the germline V gene. The CDR3 length is 12 residues.

The V gene is TRBV19, the J gene TRBJ2-6; 9 nucleotides match TRBD2. Germline V lookup: CDR1 LNHDA, CDR2 SQIVND (reference sequence). V lost 11 bases and J lost 0; bases outside the gene matches: 20. The CDR3 spans 20 residues. CDR3 bases: TGTGCCCGCGGGGGGGAGACCGGGGCTCCCGGGGGCTCTGGGGCCAACGTCCTGACTTTC. Translation gives CARGGETGAPGGSGANVLTF.

The V call is TRBV25-1, the J call TRBJ1-2, with D hard to call. Trimming removed 3 bases at V and 7 bases at J, with 12 bases between. The germline gives CDR1 MGHDK, CDR2 SYGVNS. CDR3 size: 13 residues. The CDR3 region is CASSDGPIGGYTF. The DNA of the CDR3 is TGTGCCAGCAGTGATGGGCCAATCGGTGGCTACACCTTC.

The J gene is TRBJ2-2, the V gene TRBV28; no firm D call. V lost 6 bases, J lost 4 bases, and 3 bases lay in between. Germline V gene sequence: CDR1 MDHEN, CDR2 SYDVKM. This CDR3 region has 11 residues. The CDR3 DNA is TGTGCCAGCAGCCTCACCGGGGAGCTGTTTTTT. Residues: CASSLTGELFF.

V gene TRBV5-4 combines with J gene TRBJ1-1, with D possibly being TRBD1 (5 bases). The CDR3 contains 15 residues. Germline loops: CDR1 SGHNT, CDR2 YYREEE (reference sequence). V was pared by 9 bases and J by 0 bases, with 18 bases between. CDR3: CATGMVQGMNTEAFF. In DNA form, the CDR3 reads TGTGCCACCGGAATGGTGCAGGGCATGAACACTGAAGCTTTCTTT.

The genes are TRBV2 and TRBJ2-2, with a possible D match to TRBD2 (7 bases). The CDR3 consists of 16 residues. The ends were cut back, 5 bases at V and 6 bases at J, with 19 bases in the middle. The germline gives CDR1 SNHLY, CDR2 FYNNEI. DNA of the CDR3: TGTGCCAGCAGTTCCCCGACTAGCAGGGGAGCCGGGGAGCTGTTTTTT. This encodes CASSSPTSRGAGELFF.

The chain couples TRBV6-1 to TRBJ2-3; 7 positions agree with TRBD1. V shed 0 bases, J shed 4 bases, and the junction held 7 bases outside the gene matches. The CDR3 sequence is 16 residues long. Germline CDR1 is MNHNS and CDR2 is SASEGT. CDR3 nucleotides: TGTGCCAGCAGTGAAGCCTGGAGAGGGGGCCCAGATACGCAGTATTTT. It codes for CASSEAWRGGPDTQYF.

A note on this clone: The germline gene is not matched at one end of the junction; a read error may be the cause. The chain links TRBV6-1 to TRBJ1-1; 7 bases match TRBD1. Germline V gives CDR1 MNHNS, CDR2 SASEGT. This CDR3 region has 14 residues. The CDR3 loop reads CASIENGGGQEAFF. In DNA, the CDR3 is TGTGCCAGCATTGAAAACGGAGGGGGCCAAGAAGCTTTCTTT.

CDR3: CASSPGTGHGEPQHF. In DNA form, the CDR3 reads TGTGCCAGTAGTCCCGGGACAGGGCACGGGGAGCCCCAGCATTTT. The V call is TRBV19, the J call TRBJ1-5; 9 bases are shared with TRBD1. The length of the CDR3 is 15 residues. Germline V gene data show CDR1 as LNHDA and CDR2 as SQIVND (reference sequence). V lost 5 bases, J lost 8 bases, and 10 bases stayed unmatched.

This rearrangement joins TRBV6-4 to TRBJ1-2, with D perhaps TRBD1 (5 bases). Trimming shortened V by 5 bases and J by 5 bases, and 21 bases separated the two germline ends. The CDR3 extends over 16 amino acids. From germline, CDR1 is MRHNA and CDR2 SNTAGT. CDR3 sequence: CASSPTPGLQGYGYTF. The DNA of the CDR3 is TGTGCCAGCAGTCCCACCCCGGGACTCCAGGGTTATGGCTACACCTTC.

Only a few counts were recorded for this clone. The J gene is TRBJ2-2, the V gene TRBV28; 9 nucleotides agree with TRBD2. V gave up 5 bases and J gave up 2 bases; unmatched junction bases: 12. The CDR3 loop spans 18 amino acids. The germline V gene encodes CDR1 MDHEN and CDR2 SYDVKM. CDR3 loop: CASSRNGAGGPNTGELFF. The CDR3 DNA is TGTGCCAGCAGTCGAAACGGCGCGGGAGGGCCTAACACCGGGGAGCTGTTTTTT.

The gene calls are TRBV13 and TRBJ2-1, with D perhaps matching TRBD1 (6 bases). Trimming pared 2 bases from V and 7 bases from J, leaving 15 bases between. Germline CDR1 PRHDT, CDR2 FYEKMQ (reference sequence). This CDR3 spans 15 amino acids. The CDR3 DNA reads TGTGCCAGCAGCTTACTCACAGGGATAGTAAATGAGCAGTTCTTC. The encoded protein is CASSLLTGIVNEQFF.

This rearrangement joins TRBV29-1 to TRBJ1-1; tentatively, D is TRBD1 (5 bases). The CDR3 has 14 residues. Germline loops: CDR1 SQVTM, CDR2 ANQGSEA. The V end lost 5 bases, the J end lost 3 bases, and 16 bases lay between the germline ends. The CDR3: CSVLAPGIYTEAFF. The CDR3 region has the DNA TGCAGCGTTCTCGCTCCAGGGATCTACACTGAAGCTTTCTTT.

The rearrangement joins TRBV28 to TRBJ1-4; no definite D call. CDR1 is MDHEN, CDR2 SYDVKM, per germline. This CDR3 is 18 amino acids long. The V gene lost 1 base and the J gene lost 2 bases, with 17 bases spanning the gap. DNA for the CDR3: TGTGCCAGCAGTTTATCCCCCATCTGGGAGAGGACTAATGAAAAACTGTTTTTT. Protein: CASSLSPIWERTNEKLFF. The variable domain in full, with the rest retrieved from reference TRBV28 and TRBJ1-4, is DVKVTQSSRYLVKRTGEKVFLECVQDMDHENMFWYRQDPGLGLRLIYFSYDVKMKEKGDIPEGYSVSREKKERFSLILESASTNQTSMYLCASSLSPIWERTNEKLFFGSGTQLSVL.

The chain couples TRBV11-2 to TRBJ2-7, with TRBD1 matching 8 bases. CDR1 and CDR2 from the germline V gene are SGHAT and FQNNGV. The CDR3 covers 12 residues. Unmatched junction bases numbered 4, after V lost 8 bases and J lost 4 bases. The CDR3 sequence is CASGRGPYEQYF. The CDR3, as DNA: TGTGCCAGCGGCAGGGGGCCTTACGAGCAGTACTTC.

The chain combines TRBV6-5 with TRBJ2-7, with 10 nucleotides matching TRBD2. V shed 8 bases and J 3 bases; nucleotides not matched to a gene: 4. The CDR3 has 13 residues. CDR1 and CDR2 from the germline V gene are MNHEY and SVGAGI. The CDR3 nucleotides are TGTGCCAGCGGAGCTAGCGGGAGCTACGAGCAGTACTTC. Translation gives CASGASGSYEQYF.

The gene calls are TRBV7-8 and TRBJ2-7; unclear D gene. Germline lookup yields CDR1 SGHVS and CDR2 FQNEAQ. The CDR3 extends over 14 amino acids. The germline V and J ends were trimmed by 1 base and 1 base, with 8 bases remaining between them. CDR3 DNA: TGTGCCAGCAGCTTAGACCCTAGTTCCTACGAGCAGTACTTC. Its protein product is CASSLDPSSYEQYF.

The chain carries TRBV5-1 and TRBJ1-1, with D hard to call. CDR3 length: 15 amino acids. From germline, CDR1 is SGHRS and CDR2 YFSETQ. V dropped 4 bases and J dropped 1 base, with 14 bases sitting between them. DNA for the CDR3: TGCGCCAGCAGCCCGTGGCACAGAGAGAACACTGAAGCTTTCTTT. Translation: CASSPWHRENTEAFF.

V is TRBV7-8 and J is TRBJ1-4, with D maybe TRBD1 (5 bases). V was shortened by 1 base and J by 0 bases, with 9 bases between the two germline ends. The CDR3 is made up of 16 amino acids. CDR1 is SGHVS and CDR2 is FQNEAQ in the germline V gene. The CDR3 DNA reads as TGTGCCAGCAGCTTAGGGGGAGGGGCAACTAATGAAAAACTGTTTTTT. This translates into CASSLGGGATNEKLFF.

The J gene is TRBJ2-2, the V gene TRBV18, with 8 bases fitting TRBD1. Losses at the gene ends were 2 bases for V and 6 bases for J; bases not matched to a gene: 8. This CDR3 spans 16 amino acids. Germline assignment: CDR1 KGHSH and CDR2 LQKENI. The CDR3 loop is CASSPNGQGGAGELFF. CDR3 nucleotide sequence: TGTGCCAGCTCACCAAATGGACAGGGCGGGGCCGGGGAGCTGTTTTTT. The full variable domain, in which reference TRBV18 and TRBJ2-2 provide the parts outside the CDR3, is NAGVMQNPRHLVRRRGQEARLRCSPMKGHSHVYWYRQLPEEGLKFMVYLQKENIIDESGMPKERFSAEFPKEGPSILRIQQVVRGDSAAYFCASSPNGQGGAGELFFGEGSRLTVL.